A selection of T cell receptor beta chains follows, all from one sample in a study of glioma-infiltrating T cells after dendritic cell vaccination. Sequencing used immunoSEQ multiplex PCR; TCRdb keeps in-frame clones, though not all of them. This sample has fewer than 100,000 clones, with approximately 84% found just once. The sample in question was blood, obtained before dendritic cell vaccination. The receptor source for this set is a human donor with glioblastoma. Both conserved end residues are part of each CDR3. The D gene is left open where the match is weak. Rows may omit the clone size; those that give it use once, few, many or a size class.

size: -; J: TRBJ2-7; V: TRBV7-9; D: TRBD2; CDR3: CASSLASGSRYEQYF; DNA: TGTGCCAGCAGCTTAGCTAGCGGGAGCCGGTACGAGCAGTACTTC
size: -; J: TRBJ2-7; V: TRBV18; D: -; CDR3: CASSPTGKEQYF; DNA: TGTGCCAGCTCACCTACAGGGAAAGAGCAGTACTTC
size: -; J: TRBJ2-1; V: TRBV7-8; D: TRBD2; CDR3: CASSFVAGLPFNEQFF; DNA: TGTGCCAGCAGCTTCGTCGCGGGACTACCATTTAATGAGCAGTTCTTC
size: -; J: TRBJ1-1; V: TRBV5-4; D: TRBD1; CDR3: CASSLGWTGGTEAFF; DNA: TGTGCCAGCAGCTTGGGATGGACAGGGGGCACTGAAGCTTTCTTT
size: -; J: TRBJ2-7; V: TRBV5-6; D: -; CDR3: CASNFNYEQYF; DNA: TGTGCCAGCAACTTCAACTACGAGCAGTACTTC
size: -; J: TRBJ2-7; V: TRBV18; D: -; CDR3: CASSPSRGDYEQYF; DNA: TGTGCCAGCTCACCGTCCAGGGGCGACTACGAGCAGTACTTC
size: -; J: TRBJ2-4; V: TRBV14; D: TRBD1; CDR3: CASSQDTRTGIQYF; DNA: TGTGCCAGCAGCCAAGATACGAGGACAGGGATTCAGTACTTC
size: -; J: TRBJ2-7; V: TRBV5-6; D: -; CDR3: CASSLTGWDEQYF; DNA: TGTGCCAGCAGCCTTACGGGGTGGGACGAGCAGTACTTC
size: -; J: TRBJ2-5; V: TRBV7-6; D: -; CDR3: CASSLGQNQETQYF; DNA: TGTGCCAGCAGCCTCGGACAGAACCAAGAGACCCAGTACTTC
size: -; J: TRBJ2-7; V: TRBV9; D: TRBD1; CDR3: CASSLGTGAKYEQYF; DNA: TGTGCCAGCAGCCTCGGGACAGGGGCCAAATACGAGCAGTACTTC
size: -; J: TRBJ1-1; V: TRBV7-3; D: TRBD1; CDR3: CASSTGGNTEAFF; DNA: TGTGCCAGCAGTACAGGGGGGAACACTGAAGCTTTCTTT
size: -; J: TRBJ1-6; V: TRBV9; D: TRBD1; CDR3: CASSVGDRGNSPLHF; DNA: TGTGCCAGCAGCGTAGGGGACAGGGGAAATTCACCCCTCCACTTT
size: once; J: TRBJ2-7; V: TRBV2; D: TRBD1; CDR3: CASSEQGAGRYEQYF; DNA: TGTGCCAGCAGTGAACAGGGGGCAGGCCGCTACGAGCAGTACTTC
size: -; J: TRBJ2-2; V: TRBV9; D: -; CDR3: CASSVGGYTGELFF; DNA: TGTGCCAGCAGCGTGGGCGGGTACACCGGGGAGCTGTTTTTT
size: -; J: TRBJ1-6; V: TRBV9; D: -; CDR3: CASSVAQGSSYNSPLHF; DNA: TGTGCCAGCAGCGTAGCCCAGGGGAGCTCCTATAATTCACCCCTCCACTTT
size: -; J: TRBJ2-1; V: TRBV27; D: TRBD2; CDR3: CASSRLAGGRDEQFF; DNA: TGTGCCAGCAGTAGACTAGCGGGAGGGAGGGATGAGCAGTTCTTC
size: -; J: TRBJ1-6; V: TRBV6-1; D: -; CDR3: CASSGTTTPFNSPLHF; DNA: TGTGCCAGCAGTGGAACAACCACCCCCTTCAATTCACCCCTCCACTTT
size: few; J: TRBJ1-5; V: TRBV2; D: -; CDR3: CASNVQKVEPQHF; DNA: TGTGCCAGCAATGTCCAGAAAGTGGAGCCCCAGCATTTT
size: once; J: TRBJ2-1; V: TRBV19; D: -; CDR3: CASSIVVSSYNEQFF; DNA: TGTGCCAGTAGTATCGTGGTGAGCTCCTACAATGAGCAGTTCTTC
size: -; J: TRBJ2-1; V: TRBV29-1; D: TRBD2; CDR3: CSVEPSGMSYNEQFF; DNA: TGCAGCGTTGAACCTAGCGGGATGTCCTACAATGAGCAGTTCTTC
size: once; J: TRBJ1-1; V: TRBV2; D: -; CDR3: CASSRGEGTEAFF; DNA: TGTGCCAGCAGTCGGGGGGAGGGCACTGAAGCTTTCTTT
size: -; J: TRBJ2-5; V: TRBV7-6; D: -; CDR3: CASRGAETQYF; DNA: TGTGCCAGCAGAGGGGCCGAGACCCAGTACTTC
size: few; J: TRBJ2-5; V: TRBV7-2; D: TRBD2; CDR3: CASSLRESGEGSPSTQYF; DNA: TGTGCCAGCAGCTTAAGAGAGAGTGGGGAGGGGTCTCCAAGTACCCAGTACTTC
size: -; J: TRBJ1-2; V: TRBV2; D: -; CDR3: CASSGEQGHEYGYTF; DNA: TGTGCCAGCAGTGGGGAACAGGGTCACGAATATGGCTACACCTTC
size: -; J: TRBJ1-2; V: TRBV30; D: -; CDR3: CAWSVRQGVGYTF; DNA: TGTGCCTGGAGTGTTAGGCAGGGTGTTGGCTACACCTTC